These T cell receptor beta chains were read from a single sample in a study of shared clonotypes between healthy human individuals. TCRdb keeps only in-frame clones here, not all; method: immunoSEQ multiplex PCR. This table has 470,000 or so clones, approximately 84% appearing once. Sequenced material: PBMCs. Every receptor here comes from a woman between 35 and 50 years old in good health. Some clones in this sample may be carry-over from other donors' samples. CDR3s include the opening cysteine and the closing phenylalanine or tryptophan. A D gene is named only where the DNA matches it firmly. The size entry is marked missing in some rows and otherwise reads once, few, many or a size class.

>TRBV10-3|once|.|TRBJ2-5
CAISASGETQYF
TGTGCCATCAGTGCCAGCGGGGAGACCCAGTACTTC
>TRBV6-1|.|TRBD1|TRBJ1-4
CASSDGTGGEKLFF
TGTGCCAGCAGTGACGGGACAGGGGGCGAAAAACTGTTTTTT
>TRBV28|.|TRBD2|TRBJ2-1
CASTDSGRGKDEQFF
TGTGCCAGCACCGATAGCGGGAGAGGTAAAGATGAGCAGTTCTTC
>TRBV11-2|.|.|TRBJ1-2
CASSLEGNGYTF
TGTGCCAGCAGCTTAGAAGGGAATGGCTACACCTTC
>TRBV5-1|few|TRBD1|TRBJ1-2
CASSPVGQNYGYTF
TGCGCCAGCAGCCCCGTGGGACAGAACTATGGCTACACCTTC
>TRBV2|.|.|TRBJ1-5
CASSLGDTYNQPQHF
TGTGCCAGCAGTCTTGGGGACACCTACAATCAGCCCCAGCATTTT
>TRBV28|once|TRBD1|TRBJ2-4
CATHRGGLARGKNIQYF
TGTGCGACCCATAGAGGGGGCCTAGCCAGAGGTAAAAACATTCAGTACTTC
>TRBV18|.|.|TRBJ2-3
CASSSGADTQYF
TGTGCCAGCTCGTCAGGAGCAGATACGCAGTATTTT
>TRBV1|.|.|TRBJ2-5
CTSSHHGAGGPKTQYF
TGCACCAGCAGCCACCACGGAGCGGGAGGGCCAAAGACCCAGTACTTC
>TRBV11-2|.|.|TRBJ2-3
CASSAERGGTDTQYF
TGTGCCAGCAGCGCCGAAAGGGGGGGCACAGATACGCAGTATTTT
>TRBV5-1|.|.|TRBJ2-5
CASSLGLEETQYF
TGCGCCAGCAGCTTAGGACTGGAAGAGACCCAGTACTTC
>TRBV4-1|.|TRBD1|TRBJ2-3
CASSLARGQQYF
TGCGCCAGCAGCCTAGCCAGGGGGCAACAGTATTTT
>TRBV19|.|.|TRBJ2-2
CASSLVGELFF
TGTGCCAGTAGTCTAGTCGGGGAGCTGTTTTTT
>TRBV2|.|.|TRBJ2-5
CASSEGRMNQETQYF
TGTGCCAGCAGTGAGGGACGGATGAATCAAGAGACCCAGTACTTC
>TRBV14|.|TRBD1|TRBJ2-7
CASSQEGGRDYEQYF
TGTGCCAGCAGCCAAGAAGGGGGCAGAGACTACGAGCAGTACTTC